This TCR beta chain stems from a study of PD-1 blockade in mismatch repair-deficient tumors. In the study overall: All were previously treated, progressing patients with eleven to twelve mismatch repair-deficient cancer types. Regarding the study as a whole: Tumor-resident clones, often absent from pretreatment blood, expanded after pembrolizumab and then contracted.

Here immunoSEQ multiplex PCR was the method, and the copy in TCRdb shows in-frame clones only, minus some. The sample has 9,000 to 10,000 clones, more than 80% seen once. This clone occurred once. What it recognizes is unknown. V gave up 0 bases and J gave up 3 bases; unmatched junction bases: 4. The V gene's germline CDR1 is SGHAT and CDR2 FQNNGV. The CDR3 spans 15 residues. The V gene is TRBV11-2, the J gene TRBJ2-7, with 8 bases that match TRBD1. Material: PBMCs, obtained 46 weeks after starting pembrolizumab. The receptor was isolated from an adult with mismatch repair-deficient cancer. This CDR3 reads CASSLDGGTGYEQYF. CDR3 nucleotide sequence: TGTGCCAGCAGCTTAGATGGGGGGACAGGCTACGAGCAGTACTTC. Full variable domain (remainder filled in from reference TRBV11-2 and TRBJ2-7): EAGVAQSPRYKIIEKRQSVAFWCNPISGHATLYWYQQILGQGPKLLIQFQNNGVVDDSQLPKDRFSAERLKGVDSTLKIQPAKLEDSAVYLCASSLDGGTGYEQYFGPGTRLTVT.